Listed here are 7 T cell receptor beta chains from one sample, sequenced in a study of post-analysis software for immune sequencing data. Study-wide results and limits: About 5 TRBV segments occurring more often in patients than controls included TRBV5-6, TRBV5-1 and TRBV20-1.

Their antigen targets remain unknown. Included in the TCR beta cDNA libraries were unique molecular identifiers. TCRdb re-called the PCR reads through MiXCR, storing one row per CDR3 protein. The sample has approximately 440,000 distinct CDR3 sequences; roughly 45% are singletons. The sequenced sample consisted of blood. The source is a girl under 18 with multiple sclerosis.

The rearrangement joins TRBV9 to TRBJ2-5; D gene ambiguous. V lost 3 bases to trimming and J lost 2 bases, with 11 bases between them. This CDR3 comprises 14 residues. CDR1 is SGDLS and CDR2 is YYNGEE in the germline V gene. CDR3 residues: CASSAGVAQETQYF. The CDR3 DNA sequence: TGTGCCAGCAGCGCTGGGGTAGCTCAAGAGACCCAGTACTTC. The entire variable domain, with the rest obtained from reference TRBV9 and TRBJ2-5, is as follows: DSGVTQTPKHLITATGQRVTLRCSPRSGDLSVYWYQQSLDQGLQFLIQYYNGEERAKGNILERFSAQQFPDLHSELNLSSLELGDSALYFCASSAGVAQETQYFGPGTRLLVL.

This chain's CDR3 is CASSKGPTSSGANVLTF. The CDR3 DNA reads TGCGCCAGCAGTAAAGGGCCTACTAGCTCTGGGGCCAACGTCCTGACTTTC. The chain uses TRBV5-1 and TRBJ2-6, with D maybe TRBD2 (5 bases). Germline CDR1 and CDR2: SGHRS and YFSETQ. Deletions cut 5 bases from V and 0 bases from J, with 15 bases between. The CDR3 covers 17 residues.

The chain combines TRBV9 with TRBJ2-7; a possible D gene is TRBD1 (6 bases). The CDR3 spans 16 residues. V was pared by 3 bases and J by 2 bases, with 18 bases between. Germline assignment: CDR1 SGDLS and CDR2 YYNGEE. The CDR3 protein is CASSAGGSRVAYEQYF. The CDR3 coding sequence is TGTGCCAGCAGCGCTGGGGGCAGCCGGGTAGCCTACGAGCAGTACTTC. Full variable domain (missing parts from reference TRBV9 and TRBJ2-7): DSGVTQTPKHLITATGQRVTLRCSPRSGDLSVYWYQQSLDQGLQFLIQYYNGEERAKGNILERFSAQQFPDLHSELNLSSLELGDSALYFCASSAGGSRVAYEQYFGPGTRLTVT.

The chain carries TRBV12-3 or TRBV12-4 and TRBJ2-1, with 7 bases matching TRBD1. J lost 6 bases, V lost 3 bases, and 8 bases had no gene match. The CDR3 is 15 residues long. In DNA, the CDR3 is TGTGCCAGCAGTTTGATACAGGGGTCGGGCAATGAGCAGTTCTTC. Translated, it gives CASSLIQGSGNEQFF.

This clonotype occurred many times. CDR3 nucleotide sequence: TGTGCCAGCAGCCCGATGGGGTCCTATGGCTACACCTTC. It yields the protein CASSPMGSYGYTF. The chain combines TRBV7-9 with TRBJ1-2; D remains unclear. The V gene's germline CDR1 is SEHNR and CDR2 FQNEAQ (reference sequence). The CDR3 loop spans 13 amino acids. Trimming left V 5 bases short and J 4 bases short, with 11 bases between.

The CDR3 coding sequence is TGTGCCAGCAGCGTAGGGGACCTAGGGGGAGAGACCCAGTACTTC. Translating it yields CASSVGDLGGETQYF. This chain uses TRBV9 with TRBJ2-5; tentatively, D is TRBD1 (6 bases). CDR1 SGDLS and CDR2 YYNGEE come from the germline V gene. Between the trimmed V and J ends, which lost 0 bases and 4 bases, there was a span of 13 bases. The CDR3 length is 15 residues.

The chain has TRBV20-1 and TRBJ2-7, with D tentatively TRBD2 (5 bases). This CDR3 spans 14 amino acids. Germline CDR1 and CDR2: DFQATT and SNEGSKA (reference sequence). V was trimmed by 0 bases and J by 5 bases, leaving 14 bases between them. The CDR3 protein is CSARDQVGSHEQYF. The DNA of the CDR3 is TGCAGTGCTAGAGATCAAGTGGGGAGCCACGAGCAGTACTTC.